This TCR beta chain appears in the sequencing data of a study of identifying expanded T cells in peripheral blood. Study findings and constraints: Approximately 2-week clone count variance significantly increased as total template count grew.

Comments on this clone: The target antigen is unknown.

This table comes from immunoSEQ multiplex PCR, and its TCRdb copy is limited to in-frame clones, with some not included. The repertoire holds about 85,000 clones, with around 91% as singletons. This CDR3 contains 16 residues. V was pared by 8 bases and J by 2 bases, with 20 bases between. This sequence was found in a person aged 18-70 years in good health. The sample comprised blood. The chain employs TRBV5-3 and TRBJ1-5, with no clear D. TRBV5-3 is an open reading frame, and its role is uncertain. The DNA of the CDR3 is TGTGCCAGGAAAGTTGAGGGAGGGCTCGGCAATCAGCCCCAGCATTTT. Translation: CARKVEGGLGNQPQHF.